The 28 T cell receptor beta chains listed next were all sequenced from one sample in a study of blood T cells in healthy people across ages. A second PCR, run for roughly 7 to 11 cycles, used a sample-barcoded 5' primer plus a J-beta primer mix. TCRdb processed the 5' RACE reads anew with MiXCR; each CDR3 protein has one entry. The sample lists 890,000 or so distinct CDR3 sequences, under 80% seen once, with 25% to 35% in the top ten. Specimen: blood. These receptors were taken from a man younger than 45 in good health.

The gene calls are TRBV20-1 and TRBJ2-7; D might be TRBD1 or TRBD2, each matching 5 bases. CDR3 length: 14 residues. Germline V CDR1 and CDR2: DFQATT, SNEGSKA (reference sequence). The V and J ends lost 8 bases and 9 bases respectively, with 26 bases between them. DNA of the CDR3: TGCAGTCGGGTCCCCCGGGACGGGTGGGAACGGCAGTACTTC. This codes for CSRVPRDGWERQYF.

This clonotype was seen many times. The chain links TRBV20-1 to TRBJ2-5; TRBD2 matches 11 bases. The V gene's germline CDR1 is DFQATT and CDR2 SNEGSKA (reference sequence). The CDR3 is made up of 15 amino acids. The junction had 9 bases not matched to a gene; V was cut back by 2 bases and J by 7 bases. CDR3: CSARHSGGAARTQYF. The CDR3, as DNA: TGCAGTGCTAGACATAGCGGGGGGGCCGCCCGGACCCAGTACTTC.

The rearrangement joins TRBV5-1 to TRBJ1-6; D gene uncertain. The CDR3 has 16 amino acids. The V and J ends lost 0 bases and 7 bases respectively, with 14 bases between them. Germline V gene data show CDR1 as SGHRS and CDR2 as YFSETQ. The CDR3 loop reads CASSLDPGIGNSPLHF. The CDR3 DNA reads as TGCGCCAGCAGCTTGGATCCCGGGATAGGGAATTCACCCCTCCACTTT.

This clonotype was observed a handful of times. The V gene is TRBV5-1, the J gene TRBJ2-7; 7 nucleotides align to TRBD1. V was pared by 7 bases and J by 6 bases, with 16 bases of the junction left unmatched. Germline CDR1 is SGHRS and CDR2 is YFSETQ. The CDR3 is 15 residues long. The CDR3 bases are TGCGCCAGCTGCCCCGCTGGGACAGCCGGAGGCGAGCAGTACTTC. Translated, it gives CASCPAGTAGGEQYF.

Comment on this clonotype: Relative to the germline gene, one junction end is altered; a read error may explain this. This rearrangement joins TRBV7-9 to TRBJ2-7; D is undetermined. CDR1 and CDR2 (germline): SEHNR, FQNEAQ (reference sequence). CDR3 length: 11 residues. The CDR3 loop is CASSGSDEQYF. In nucleotides, the CDR3 is TGTGCCAGCAGCGGCTCCGACGAGCAGTACTTC.

This chain links TRBV9 with TRBJ2-2, with 12 bases matching TRBD2. CDR3 length: 16 residues. The junction had 4 bases not matched to a gene; V was cut back by 4 bases and J by 3 bases. The germline CDR1 and CDR2 sequences are SGDLS and YYNGEE. CDR3 DNA sequence: TGTGCCAGCAGCCTGCGACTAGCGGGGGACACCGGGGAGCTGTTTTTT. Residues: CASSLRLAGDTGELFF.

CDR3 sequence: CSVKGGQGQGIYNEQYF. The CDR3 coding sequence is TGCAGTGTCAAGGGGGGACAGGGACAGGGGATATACAATGAGCAGTACTTC. V usage is TRBV20-1 and J usage is TRBJ2-5; TRBD1 agrees at 10 bases. The CDR3 consists of 17 residues. V was pared by 7 bases and J by 11 bases, with 25 bases of the junction left unmatched. Looked up from germline, CDR1 is DFQATT and CDR2 is SNEGSKA (reference sequence).

The rearrangement links TRBV7-9 to TRBJ1-2; D is ambiguous. Germline V lookup: CDR1 SEHNR, CDR2 FQNEAQ (reference sequence). With 0 bases removed from V and 4 bases from J, the gap between germline ends came to 6 bases. The CDR3 loop spans 13 amino acids. The CDR3 DNA is TGTGCCAGCAGCTTAGCCGTTACCTATGGCTACACCTTC. Translated, it gives CASSLAVTYGYTF.

The chain links TRBV6-5 to TRBJ1-6; 9 bases are a match to TRBD1. CDR1 is MNHEY, CDR2 SVGAGI, per germline. The CDR3 length is 16 residues. J gave up 10 bases and V 4 bases, and 11 bases lay outside the gene matches. The DNA of the CDR3 is TGTGCCAGCAGTTGGGACTCCGGGACAGGGTCCTCACCCCTCCACTTT. Translating gives CASSWDSGTGSSPLHF.

J is TRBJ1-6 and V is TRBV10-3, with D uncertain. The CDR3 covers 14 residues. Trimming took off 10 bases at V and 5 bases at J, with 15 bases between the two ends. CDR1 is ENHRY and CDR2 is SYGVKD in the germline V gene. CDR3 DNA: TGTGCCACCGTCCCCAGGCCAGATAATTCACCCCTCCACTTT. This codes for CATVPRPDNSPLHF.

The rearrangement links TRBV7-8 to TRBJ2-1; the match to TRBD2 covers 8 bases. The CDR3 length is 11 residues. Germline values: CDR1 SGHVS, CDR2 FQNEAQ. V trimming: 6 bases; J trimming: 8 bases; junction bases outside the gene matches: 0. The CDR3 here is CASRTSDEQFF. DNA of the CDR3: TGTGCCAGCAGGACTAGCGATGAGCAGTTCTTC.

In regard to this clonotype: A much larger clonotype is one base distant, so this may be a read error. CDR3 in DNA: TGCGCCAGCAGCCAAGGACTAGCAGGCACAGATATGCAGTATTTT. Translating it yields CASSQGLAGTDMQYF. This chain joins TRBV4-3 and TRBJ2-3; 7 nucleotides align to TRBD2. Germline loops: CDR1 LGHNA, CDR2 YSLEER. The length of the CDR3 is 15 residues.

This clonotype showed up just a few times. This chain links TRBV15 with TRBJ1-5; the D gene is possibly TRBD1 (5 bases). Germline assignment: CDR1 LNHNV and CDR2 YYDKDF (reference sequence). The CDR3 is 15 residues long. Between the trimmed V and J ends, which lost 0 bases and 7 bases, there was a span of 13 bases. The CDR3 nucleotides are TGTGCCACCAGCAGAGACACAGGATCATACCAGCCCCAGCATTTT. Its protein product is CATSRDTGSYQPQHF.

The CDR3 sequence: CAILDRGETQYF. The DNA for the CDR3 is TGTGCCATCCTAGACAGGGGGGAGACCCAGTACTTC. The rearrangement uses TRBV28 and TRBJ2-5, with 9 bases that match TRBD1. Germline V lookup: CDR1 MDHEN, CDR2 SYDVKM. The CDR3 loop spans 12 amino acids. Losses at the gene ends were 10 bases for V and 5 bases for J; bases not matched to a gene: 5. Drawing the rest from reference TRBV28 and TRBJ2-5, the complete variable domain is DVKVTQSSRYLVKRTGEKVFLECVQDMDHENMFWYRQDPGLGLRLIYFSYDVKMKEKGDIPEGYSVSREKKERFSLILESASTNQTSMYLCAILDRGETQYFGPGTRLLVL.

The genes are TRBV6-2 or TRBV6-3 and TRBJ2-1; the D is unclear. Germline lookup yields CDR1 MNHEY and CDR2 SVGEGT. The V end lost 6 bases, the J end lost 9 bases, and 18 bases lay between the germline ends. The CDR3 spans 14 residues. In DNA form, the CDR3 reads TGTGCCAGCAGCCCCCCGGAGCGCTGGGTTGAGCAGTTCTTC. The encoded protein is CASSPPERWVEQFF.

The chain combines TRBV12-3 or TRBV12-4 with TRBJ2-7; 7 nucleotides match TRBD1. J lost 1 base, V lost 6 bases, and 6 bases had no gene match. The CDR3 is 14 residues long. The DNA for the CDR3 is TGTGCCAGCAGGGCCGCGACAGGGTCCTACGAGCAGTACTTC. Its translation is CASRAATGSYEQYF.

For this clonotype: The junction and the germline gene differ at one end; a read error may be behind it. The V and J genes are TRBV12-3 or TRBV12-4 and TRBJ1-5, with unresolved D. The CDR3 has 11 amino acids. DNA of the CDR3: TGCCGAAGGGAGGTCTATCAGCCCCAGCATTTT. The encoded protein is CRREVYQPQHF.

The CDR3 bases are TGTGCCAGCAGTGTACCAGCGGGGCTAACAGATACGCAGTATTTT. This codes for CASSVPAGLTDTQYF. The gene calls are TRBV2 and TRBJ2-3; TRBD2 aligns across 7 bases. The V gene end was trimmed by 4 bases and the J gene end by 3 bases; junction bases not matched to a gene: 7. In germline, CDR1 is SNHLY, CDR2 FYNNEI. The CDR3 spans 15 residues.

This clonotype was found once. This chain connects TRBV7-3 to TRBJ1-1; D uncertain. Germline assignment: CDR1 SGHTA and CDR2 FQGTGA. The CDR3 sequence is 13 residues long. Trimming removed 2 bases at V and 4 bases at J, with 8 bases between. The CDR3 bases are TGTGCCAGCAGCTTACAATATCGCACTGAAGCTTTCTTT. It specifies CASSLQYRTEAFF.

The chain has TRBV29-1 and TRBJ1-1; D gene unclear. The V gene lost 2 bases and the J gene lost 3 bases, with 13 bases spanning the gap. Germline CDR1 SQVTM, CDR2 ANQGSEA. The CDR3 has 14 residues. CDR3 in amino acids: CSVEYRVDYTEAFF. CDR3 DNA sequence: TGCAGCGTTGAATACCGGGTGGATTACACTGAAGCTTTCTTT.

Comments on this clonotype: A read error may produce the germline difference seen at one junction end. This sequence joins TRBV7-9 and TRBJ2-4; D is possibly TRBD2 (5 bases). There are 13 residues in the CDR3. The V gene's germline CDR1 is SEHNR and CDR2 FQNEAQ (reference sequence). The CDR3 is CASSLGSGNEQYF. The CDR3 DNA is TGTGCCAGCAGCTTAGGTTCGGGGAACGAGCAGTACTTT.

This chain links TRBV12-3 or TRBV12-4 with TRBJ2-1; 11 bases are a match to TRBD2. The CDR3 runs 16 residues. The junction had 5 bases not matched to a gene; V was cut back by 3 bases and J by 4 bases. CDR3 sequence: CASSFELAGVYNEQFF. DNA of the CDR3: TGTGCCAGCAGTTTTGAACTAGCGGGGGTATACAATGAGCAGTTCTTC.

The chain recombines TRBV7-9 with TRBJ2-1; D remains ambiguous. This CDR3 is built from 13 residues. Germline V gives CDR1 SEHNR, CDR2 FQNEAQ (reference sequence). V dropped 3 bases and J dropped 2 bases, with 5 bases sitting between them. The DNA of the CDR3 is TGTGCCAGCAGCTTCGGCGCCTACAATGAGCAGTTCTTC. Translation gives CASSFGAYNEQFF.

The rearrangement links TRBV20-1 to TRBJ2-5; 10 bases are shared with TRBD2. The last part of the DNA fits TRBJ2-7 better; the J call may be wrong. This CDR3 is 13 amino acids long. The germline CDR1 and CDR2 sequences are DFQATT and SNEGSKA (reference sequence). CDR3 residues: CSTNSGGDYEQYF. DNA of the CDR3: TGCAGTACCAACAGCGGGGGGGACTACGAGCAGTACTTC.

V usage is TRBV5-1 and J usage is TRBJ2-7; 8 bases line up with TRBD1. The CDR3 totals 14 residues. Germline loops: CDR1 SGHRS, CDR2 YFSETQ. Germline trimming cut 4 bases from V and 5 bases from J; bases unmatched to any gene: 8. The CDR3 protein is CASSLRQGFHEQYF. The CDR3, as DNA: TGCGCCAGCAGCCTGCGACAGGGGTTCCACGAGCAGTACTTC.

The rearrangement links TRBV25-1 to TRBJ1-4, with a weak D call TRBD1 (5 bases). The CDR3 has 15 residues. Trimming took 1 base from V and 6 from J, leaving 12 bases between them. CDR1 MGHDK and CDR2 SYGVNS come from the germline V gene. The CDR3 loop reads CASSEFLGEDEKLFF. The CDR3 region has the DNA TGTGCCAGCAGTGAATTCTTAGGGGAGGATGAAAAACTGTTTTTT.

This sequence joins TRBV7-8 and TRBJ1-4, with D hard to call. Trimming stripped 1 base from V and 6 bases from J, with 18 bases between. Germline CDR1 and CDR2: SGHVS and FQNEAQ. This CDR3 has 17 residues. CDR3 sequence (DNA): TGTGCCAGCAGCTTAGTACCGCCTAGGGAGTTAGATGAAAAACTGTTTTTT. Translated, it gives CASSLVPPRELDEKLFF. The full variable domain, in which reference TRBV7-8 and TRBJ1-4 provide the parts outside the CDR3, is GAGVSQSPRYKVAKRGQDVALRCDPISGHVSLFWYQQALGQGPEFLTYFQNEAQLDKSGLPSDRFFAERPEGSVSTLKIQRTQQEDSAVYLCASSLVPPRELDEKLFFGSGTQLSVL.

There are many counts of this clonotype. V is TRBV29-1 and J is TRBJ2-3; 8 nucleotides align to TRBD2. The trim removed 7 bases at V and 4 bases at J, leaving 4 bases unmatched. This CDR3 has 12 amino acids. CDR1 is SQVTM and CDR2 is ANQGSEA in the germline V gene. CDR3: CSGFGGADTQYF. The CDR3 DNA sequence: TGCAGCGGCTTCGGGGGGGCAGATACGCAGTATTTT.